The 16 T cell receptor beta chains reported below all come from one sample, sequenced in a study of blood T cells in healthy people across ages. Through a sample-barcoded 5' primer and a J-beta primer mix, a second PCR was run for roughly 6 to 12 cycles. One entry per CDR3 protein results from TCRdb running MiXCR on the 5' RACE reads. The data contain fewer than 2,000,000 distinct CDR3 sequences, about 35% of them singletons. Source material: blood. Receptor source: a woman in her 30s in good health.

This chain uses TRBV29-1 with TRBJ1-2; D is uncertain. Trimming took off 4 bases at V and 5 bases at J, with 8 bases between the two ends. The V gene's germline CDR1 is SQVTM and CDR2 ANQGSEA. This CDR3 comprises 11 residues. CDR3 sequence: CSVVQYYGYTF. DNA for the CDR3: TGCAGCGTTGTACAGTATTATGGCTACACCTTC.

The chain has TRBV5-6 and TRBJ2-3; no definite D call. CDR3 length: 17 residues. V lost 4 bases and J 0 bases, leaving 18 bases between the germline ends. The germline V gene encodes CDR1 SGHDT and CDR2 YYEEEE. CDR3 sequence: CASSPRRPSESTDTQYF. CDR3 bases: TGTGCCAGCAGCCCCAGGCGTCCGAGCGAGAGCACAGATACGCAGTATTTT.

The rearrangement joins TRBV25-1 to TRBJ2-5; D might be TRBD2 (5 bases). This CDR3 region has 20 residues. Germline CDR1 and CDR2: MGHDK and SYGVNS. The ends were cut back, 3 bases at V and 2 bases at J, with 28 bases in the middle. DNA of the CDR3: TGTGCCAGCAGTGATGTCACTAGTGTAAAACCCTTGCGACAACAAGAGACCCAGTACTTC. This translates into CASSDVTSVKPLRQQETQYF.

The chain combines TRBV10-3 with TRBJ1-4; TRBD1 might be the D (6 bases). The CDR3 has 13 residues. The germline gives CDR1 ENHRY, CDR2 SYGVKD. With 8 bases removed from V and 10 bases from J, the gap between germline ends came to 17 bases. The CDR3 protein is CAISYREVGKLFF. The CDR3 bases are TGTGCCATCTCCTACAGGGAAGTGGGAAAACTGTTTTTT.

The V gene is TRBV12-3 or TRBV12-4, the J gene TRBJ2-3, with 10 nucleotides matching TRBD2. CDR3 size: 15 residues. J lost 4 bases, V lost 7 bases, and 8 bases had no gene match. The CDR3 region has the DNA TGTGCCAGCAAAATAGCGGGGGGAAGTGCAGATACGCAGTATTTT. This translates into CASKIAGGSADTQYF.

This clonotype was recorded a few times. CDR3 DNA sequence: TGCAGTGCTCGTAGCGGGAGGGCGGCCGGGGAGCTGTTTTTT. Translated, it gives CSARSGRAAGELFF. The J gene is TRBJ2-2, the V gene TRBV20-1, with 11 bases fitting TRBD2. The CDR3 length is 14 residues. The ends lost 5 bases at V and 6 bases at J; junction bases unmatched: 5. The germline V gene encodes CDR1 DFQATT and CDR2 SNEGSKA (reference sequence).

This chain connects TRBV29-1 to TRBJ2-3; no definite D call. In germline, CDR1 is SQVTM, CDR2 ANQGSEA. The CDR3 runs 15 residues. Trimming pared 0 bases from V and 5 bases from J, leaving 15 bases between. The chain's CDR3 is CSVEDLLSSGDTQYF. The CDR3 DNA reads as TGCAGCGTTGAAGATCTTTTATCGTCTGGAGATACGCAGTATTTT.

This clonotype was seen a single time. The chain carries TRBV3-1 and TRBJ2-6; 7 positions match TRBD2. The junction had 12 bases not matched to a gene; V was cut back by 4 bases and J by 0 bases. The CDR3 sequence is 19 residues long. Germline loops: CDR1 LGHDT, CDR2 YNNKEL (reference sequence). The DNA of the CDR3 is TGTGCCAGCAGCCCTTCGCCCCTAGCGGACGTCTCTGGGGCCAACGTCCTGACTTTC. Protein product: CASSPSPLADVSGANVLTF.

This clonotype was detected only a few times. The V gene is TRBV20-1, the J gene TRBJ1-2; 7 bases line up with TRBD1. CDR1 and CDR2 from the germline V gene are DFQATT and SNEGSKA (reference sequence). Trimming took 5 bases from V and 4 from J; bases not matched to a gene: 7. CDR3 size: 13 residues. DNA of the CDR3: TGCAGTGCTCCCCCGACAGGGTTCTATGGCTACACCTTC. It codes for CSAPPTGFYGYTF.

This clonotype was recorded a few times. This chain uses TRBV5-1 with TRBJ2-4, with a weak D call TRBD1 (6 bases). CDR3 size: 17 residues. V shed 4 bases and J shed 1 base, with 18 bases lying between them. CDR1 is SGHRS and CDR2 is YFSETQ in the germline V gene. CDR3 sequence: CASSPMTGSLAKNIQYF. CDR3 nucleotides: TGCGCCAGCAGCCCGATGACAGGAAGTCTCGCCAAAAACATTCAGTACTTC. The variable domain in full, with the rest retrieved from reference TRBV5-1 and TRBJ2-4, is KAGVTQTPRYLIKTRGQQVTLSCSPISGHRSVSWYQQTPGQGLQFLFEYFSETQRNKGNFPGRFSGRQFSNSRSEMNVSTLELGDSALYLCASSPMTGSLAKNIQYFGAGTRLSVL.

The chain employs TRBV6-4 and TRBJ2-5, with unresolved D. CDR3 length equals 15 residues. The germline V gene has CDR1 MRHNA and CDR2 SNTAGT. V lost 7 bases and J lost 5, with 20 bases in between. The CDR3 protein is CASTRTLGSGETQYF. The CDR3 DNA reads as TGTGCCAGCACTCGGACGTTGGGGTCAGGCGAGACCCAGTACTTC.

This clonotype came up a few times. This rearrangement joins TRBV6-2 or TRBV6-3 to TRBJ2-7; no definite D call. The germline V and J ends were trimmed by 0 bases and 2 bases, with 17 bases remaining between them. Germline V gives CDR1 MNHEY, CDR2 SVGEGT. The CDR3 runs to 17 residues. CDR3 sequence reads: CASSYSSGPVNPYEQYF. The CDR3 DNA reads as TGTGCCAGCAGTTACTCTTCAGGTCCTGTAAATCCCTACGAGCAGTACTTC.

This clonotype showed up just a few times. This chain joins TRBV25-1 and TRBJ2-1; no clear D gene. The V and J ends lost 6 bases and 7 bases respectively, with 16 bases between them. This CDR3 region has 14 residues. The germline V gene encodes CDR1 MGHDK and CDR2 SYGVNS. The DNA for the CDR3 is TGTGCCAGCAGGCCCTTCCAGGAAGGGAATGAGCAGTTCTTC. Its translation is CASRPFQEGNEQFF.

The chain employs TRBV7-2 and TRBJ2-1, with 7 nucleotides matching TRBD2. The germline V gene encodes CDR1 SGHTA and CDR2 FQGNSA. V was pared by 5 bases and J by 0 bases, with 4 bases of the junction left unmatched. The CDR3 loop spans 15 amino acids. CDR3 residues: CASSILADSYNEQFF. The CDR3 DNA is TGTGCCAGCAGCATCCTAGCGGACTCCTACAATGAGCAGTTCTTC.

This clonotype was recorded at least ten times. CDR3 loop: CASSQGEQYF. The CDR3 DNA reads as TGTGCCAGCAGCCAAGGAGAGCAGTACTTC. The V gene is TRBV3-1, the J gene TRBJ2-7; D uncertain. V lost 1 base, J lost 7 bases, and 2 bases lay in between. CDR3 length: 10 amino acids. The germline V gene encodes CDR1 LGHDT and CDR2 YNNKEL (reference sequence).

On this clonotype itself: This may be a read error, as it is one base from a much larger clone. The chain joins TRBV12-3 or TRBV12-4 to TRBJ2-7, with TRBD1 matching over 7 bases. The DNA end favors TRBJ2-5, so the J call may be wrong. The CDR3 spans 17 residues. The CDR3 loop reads CACSFSNRDRDQETQYF. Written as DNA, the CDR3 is TGTGCCTGCAGTTTCTCCAACCGGGACAGAGATCAAGAGACCCAGTACTTC.